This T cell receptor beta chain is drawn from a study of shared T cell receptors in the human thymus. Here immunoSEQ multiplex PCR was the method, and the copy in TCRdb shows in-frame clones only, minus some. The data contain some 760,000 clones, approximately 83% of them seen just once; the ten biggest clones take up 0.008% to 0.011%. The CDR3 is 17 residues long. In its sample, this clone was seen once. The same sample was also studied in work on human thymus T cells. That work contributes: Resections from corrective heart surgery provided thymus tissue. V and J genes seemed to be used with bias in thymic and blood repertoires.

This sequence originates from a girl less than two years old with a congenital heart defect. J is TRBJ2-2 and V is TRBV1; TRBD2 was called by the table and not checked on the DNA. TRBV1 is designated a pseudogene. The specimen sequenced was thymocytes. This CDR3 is CTSSQDYGSGAGGELFF. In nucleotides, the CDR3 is TGCACCAGCAGCCAAGATTACGGTAGCGGGGCGGGCGGGGAGCTGTTTTTT.